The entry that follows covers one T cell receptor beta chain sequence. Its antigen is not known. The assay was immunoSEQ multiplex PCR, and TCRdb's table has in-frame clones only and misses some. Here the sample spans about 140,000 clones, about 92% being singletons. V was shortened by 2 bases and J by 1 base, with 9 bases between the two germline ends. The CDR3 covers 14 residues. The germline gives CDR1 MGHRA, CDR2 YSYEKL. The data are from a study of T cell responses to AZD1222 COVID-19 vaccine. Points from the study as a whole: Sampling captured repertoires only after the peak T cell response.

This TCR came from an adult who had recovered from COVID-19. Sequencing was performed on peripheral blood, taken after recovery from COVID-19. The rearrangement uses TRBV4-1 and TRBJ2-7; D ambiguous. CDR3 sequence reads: CASSQSVLSYEQYF. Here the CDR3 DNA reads TGCGCCAGCAGCCAATCCGTGCTTTCCTACGAGCAGTACTTC.